The 19 T cell receptor beta chains below come from one sample, sequenced in a study of immune evolution from preneoplasia to lung adenocarcinoma. The protocol was immunoSEQ multiplex PCR, while the TCRdb copy is restricted to in-frame clones and leaves out a portion. The data contain thousands of clones, about 80% of them singletons. The sequencing input was FFPE lung adenocarcinoma in situ tissue. All receptors come from an older person with lung adenocarcinoma.

This chain links TRBV6-4 with TRBJ2-1, with 9 nucleotides matching TRBD2. V was clipped by 0 bases and J by 3 bases; unmatched bases: 0. CDR1 and CDR2 from the germline V gene are MRHNA and SNTAGT. This CDR3 has 15 residues. The CDR3 is CASSDSSGSYNEQFF. The CDR3 coding sequence is TGTGCCAGCAGTGACTCTAGCGGGAGCTACAATGAGCAGTTCTTC.

This clone is a singleton in its sample. This chain links TRBV10-3 with TRBJ2-5; 10 bases map to TRBD1. CDR3 length: 17 residues. V was clipped by 6 bases and J by 2 bases; unmatched bases: 12. The germline CDR1 and CDR2 sequences are ENHRY and SYGVKD. CDR3 nucleotide sequence: TGTGCCATCAGGTCGCAGGGACAGGGGTTTGGGCAAGAGACCCAGTACTTC. Amino acids: CAIRSQGQGFGQETQYF.

This clone was recorded a few times. The chain links TRBV28 to TRBJ2-7; no definite D call. The germline gives CDR1 MDHEN, CDR2 SYDVKM. The CDR3 has 16 residues. Trimming took off 5 bases at V and 2 bases at J, with 19 bases between the two ends. Here the CDR3 reads CASSPSRTLIAYEQYF. For the CDR3, the DNA is TGTGCCAGCAGTCCGTCGAGGACCCTCATCGCCTACGAGCAGTACTTC.

This clone was seen more than once but under ten times. The chain combines TRBV7-2 with TRBJ2-3; D assignment may be TRBD1 or TRBD2 (6 bases each). Germline assignment: CDR1 SGHTA and CDR2 FQGNSA. V lost 1 base and J lost 7, with 9 bases in between. The CDR3 is 13 residues long. The CDR3 loop reads CASSLGGANTQYF. The CDR3 coding sequence is TGTGCCAGCAGCTTAGGGGGGGCTAATACGCAGTATTTT.

The genes are TRBV6-5 and TRBJ2-7; perhaps TRBD2 as D (5 bases). CDR3 length equals 14 residues. Germline CDR1 MNHEY, CDR2 SVGAGI. Trimming cost V 2 bases and J 3 bases, with 11 bases left between them. The CDR3 bases are TGTGCCAGCAGTTACAGGCGTGGAGGCTACGAGCAGTACTTC. Its protein is CASSYRRGGYEQYF.

The chain couples TRBV6-5 to TRBJ2-7; TRBD1 matches 7 bases. Germline CDR1 and CDR2: MNHEY and SVGAGI. This CDR3 has 15 amino acids. V lost 6 bases, J lost 3 bases, and 11 bases stayed unmatched. In DNA form, the CDR3 reads TGTGCCAGCAGCCCCCGACAGGGAAGGGTCTACGAGCAGTACTTC. This encodes CASSPRQGRVYEQYF.

This clone was detected only once. CDR3 region: CASSFQETQYF. In DNA form, the CDR3 reads TGCGCCAGCAGTTTCCAAGAGACCCAGTACTTC. The chain couples TRBV5-1 to TRBJ2-5; no firm D call. CDR1 and CDR2 (germline): SGHRS, YFSETQ. Trimming left V 5 bases short and J 1 base short, with 3 bases between. The CDR3 spans 11 residues.

Remarks on this clone: At the DNA level, this CDR3 is encoded by other sequences in the same sample as well. The J gene is TRBJ2-1, the V gene TRBV2; TRBD1 is a possible D gene (6 bases). The CDR3 spans 14 residues. Looked up from germline, CDR1 is SNHLY and CDR2 is FYNNEI. Trimming removed 6 bases at V and 8 bases at J, with 17 bases between. In DNA, the CDR3 is TGTGCCAGCAGGACCGGGACATCAGACCATGAGCAGTTCTTC. As protein: CASRTGTSDHEQFF. The full variable domain, its missing parts supplied by reference TRBV2 and TRBJ2-1, is EPEVTQTPSHQVTQMGQEVILRCVPISNHLYFYWYRQILGQKVEFLVSFYNNEISEKSEIFDDQFSVERPDGSNFTLKIRSTKLEDSAMYFCASRTGTSDHEQFFGPGTRLTVL.

This chain joins TRBV19 and TRBJ2-5, with 11 bases lining up with TRBD1. The CDR3 runs to 15 residues. After removal of 7 bases from V and 5 bases from J, the junction contained 9 bases not matched to a gene. Germline loops: CDR1 LNHDA, CDR2 SQIVND (reference sequence). The CDR3 spells CASKDVDRGRETQYF. Here the CDR3 DNA reads TGTGCCAGTAAGGATGTGGACAGGGGGCGGGAGACCCAGTACTTC.

Turning to this clone: The junction departs from germline at one end; a sequencing error may be responsible. The chain combines TRBV5-1 with TRBJ2-7, with TRBD1 identical over 10 bases. The CDR3 extends over 13 amino acids. Germline V CDR1 and CDR2: SGHRS, YFSETQ. The CDR3 region has the DNA TGCGCCAGCAGCTTGGGGGCGGGACAGGGGTACATCTTC. Its protein product is CASSLGAGQGYIF.

J is TRBJ2-2 and V is TRBV11-3; D possibly corresponds to TRBD2 (6 bases). The V gene's germline CDR1 is SGHNT and CDR2 YENEEA. CDR3 length: 17 amino acids. V shed 5 bases and J shed 0 bases, with 16 bases lying between them. The chain's CDR3 is CASSKRTAGSNTGELFF. CDR3 bases: TGTGCCAGCAGCAAAAGGACTGCGGGATCGAACACCGGGGAGCTGTTTTTT.

In DNA form, the CDR3 reads TGTGCCACCAGCGAGGACAGGGGCCAAGAGACCCAGTACTTC. It specifies CATSEDRGQETQYF. This chain links TRBV15 with TRBJ2-5; 9 bases are a match to TRBD1. Trimming removed 5 bases from V and 1 base from J; junction bases left unmatched: 2. This CDR3 has 14 amino acids. CDR1 is LNHNV, CDR2 YYDKDF, per germline (reference sequence).

This chain's CDR3 is CASSVEYTDTQYF. CDR3 DNA sequence: TGTGCCAGCAGCGTCGAATACACAGATACGCAGTATTTT. The V and J genes are TRBV9 and TRBJ2-3; the D is unclear. CDR1 SGDLS and CDR2 YYNGEE come from the germline V gene. Between the trimmed V and J ends, which lost 2 bases and 2 bases, there was a span of 6 bases. The CDR3 extends over 13 amino acids.

The CDR3 region has the DNA TGCGCCAGCAGCTTGGGACGGACAGGAGGAATCTACGAGCAGTACTTC. Residues: CASSLGRTGGIYEQYF. V is TRBV5-1 and J is TRBJ2-7, with 7 bases lining up with TRBD1. CDR3 length: 16 residues. J was trimmed by 3 bases and V by 0 bases; bases with no gene match: 9. Germline V gene sequence: CDR1 SGHRS, CDR2 YFSETQ.

V usage is TRBV6-5 and J usage is TRBJ1-3; 9 bases line up with TRBD1. Germline V CDR1 and CDR2: MNHEY, SVGAGI. The CDR3 runs to 15 residues. V lost 6 bases and J lost 3; bases outside the gene matches: 6. CDR3: CASSVQGAGGNTIYF. The CDR3 DNA sequence: TGTGCCAGCAGCGTACAGGGGGCCGGTGGAAACACCATATATTTT.

V is TRBV11-3 and J is TRBJ2-1; the D call may be TRBD1 or TRBD2 (5 bases each). CDR1 is SGHNT and CDR2 is YENEEA in the germline V gene. Trimming removed 3 bases from V and 8 bases from J, with 14 bases in between. The CDR3 runs 14 residues. CDR3 region: CASSFISGDDEQFF. The CDR3 coding sequence is TGTGCCAGCAGCTTTATATCCGGGGACGATGAGCAGTTCTTC. Full variable domain (outside the CDR3, taken from reference TRBV11-3 and TRBJ2-1): EAGVVQSPRYKIIEKKQPVAFWCNPISGHNTLYWYLQNLGQGPELLIRYENEEAVDDSQLPKDRFSAERLKGVDSTLKIQPAELGDSAVYLCASSFISGDDEQFFGPGTRLTVL.

J is TRBJ2-1 and V is TRBV2, with 7 bases lining up with TRBD2. The CDR3 is 14 amino acids. Germline V gene lookup returns CDR1 SNHLY and CDR2 FYNNEI. Trimming at V came to 6 bases and at J to 4 bases, leaving 6 bases not matched to a gene. The CDR3 sequence is CASRASGSYNEQFF. In DNA form, the CDR3 reads TGTGCCAGCAGAGCTAGCGGATCTTACAATGAGCAGTTCTTC. Complete variable domain (other parts from reference TRBV2 and TRBJ2-1): EPEVTQTPSHQVTQMGQEVILRCVPISNHLYFYWYRQILGQKVEFLVSFYNNEISEKSEIFDDQFSVERPDGSNFTLKIRSTKLEDSAMYFCASRASGSYNEQFFGPGTRLTVL.

The J gene is TRBJ2-5, the V gene TRBV11-2; 9 nucleotides match TRBD1. Germline CDR1 and CDR2: SGHAT and FQNNGV. There are 13 residues in the CDR3. J lost 1 base, V lost 10 bases, and 4 bases had no gene match. CDR3 bases: TGTGCCACCAGGGGACAGGGCCAAGAGACCCAGTACTTC. It is translated as CATRGQGQETQYF.

This clone was counted only a few times. The gene calls are TRBV7-9 and TRBJ1-4, with unresolved D. V lost 5 bases and J lost 8, with 15 bases in between. In germline, CDR1 is SEHNR, CDR2 FQNEAQ (reference sequence). CDR3 length equals 14 residues. In nucleotides, the CDR3 is TGTGCCAGCAGCCCTACGACGGCAGTAGAAAAACTGTTTTTT. Translated, it gives CASSPTTAVEKLFF.